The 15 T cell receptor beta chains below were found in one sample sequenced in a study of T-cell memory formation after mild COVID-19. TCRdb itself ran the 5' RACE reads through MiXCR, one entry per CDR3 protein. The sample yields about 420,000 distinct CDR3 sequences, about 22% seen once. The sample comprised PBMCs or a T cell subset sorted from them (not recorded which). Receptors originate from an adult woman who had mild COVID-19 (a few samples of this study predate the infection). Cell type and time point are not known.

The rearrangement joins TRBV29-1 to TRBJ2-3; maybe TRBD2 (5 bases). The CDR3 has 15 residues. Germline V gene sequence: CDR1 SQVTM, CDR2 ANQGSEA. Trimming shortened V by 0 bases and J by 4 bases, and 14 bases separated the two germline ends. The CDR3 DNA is TGCAGCGTTGAAGAGGTGGGCTCCGGGGCAGATACGCAGTATTTT. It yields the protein CSVEEVGSGADTQYF.

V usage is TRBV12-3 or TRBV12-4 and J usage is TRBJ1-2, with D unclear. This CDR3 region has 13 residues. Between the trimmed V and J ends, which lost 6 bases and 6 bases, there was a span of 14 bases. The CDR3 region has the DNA TGTGCCAGCAGAATTACGGCCGGGGATGGCTACACCTTC. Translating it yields CASRITAGDGYTF.

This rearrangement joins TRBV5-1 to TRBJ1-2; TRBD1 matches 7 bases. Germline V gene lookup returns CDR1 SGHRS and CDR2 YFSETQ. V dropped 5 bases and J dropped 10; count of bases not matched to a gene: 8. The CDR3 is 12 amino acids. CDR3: CASRPVQGDYTF. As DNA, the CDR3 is TGCGCCAGCAGGCCAGTCCAGGGGGACTACACCTTC.

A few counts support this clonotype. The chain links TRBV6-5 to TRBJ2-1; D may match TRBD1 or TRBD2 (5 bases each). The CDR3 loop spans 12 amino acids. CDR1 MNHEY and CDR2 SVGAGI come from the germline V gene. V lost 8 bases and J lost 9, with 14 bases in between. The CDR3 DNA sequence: TGTGCCAGCGGACAAGGAGGCGGTGAGCAGTTCTTC. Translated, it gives CASGQGGGEQFF.

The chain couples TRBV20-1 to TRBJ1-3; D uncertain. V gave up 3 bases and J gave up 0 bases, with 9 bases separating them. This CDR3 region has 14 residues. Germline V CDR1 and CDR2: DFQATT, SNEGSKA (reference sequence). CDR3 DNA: TGCAGTGCTAGGATTGCGGGCTCTGGAAACACCATATATTTT. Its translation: CSARIAGSGNTIYF.

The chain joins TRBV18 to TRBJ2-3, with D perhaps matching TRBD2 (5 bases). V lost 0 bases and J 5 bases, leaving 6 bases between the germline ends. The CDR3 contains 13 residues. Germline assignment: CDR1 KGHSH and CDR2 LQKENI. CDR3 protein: CASSPPGLDTQYF. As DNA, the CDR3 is TGTGCCAGCTCACCACCAGGACTAGATACGCAGTATTTT. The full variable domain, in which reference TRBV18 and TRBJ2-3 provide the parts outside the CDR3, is NAGVMQNPRHLVRRRGQEARLRCSPMKGHSHVYWYRQLPEEGLKFMVYLQKENIIDESGMPKERFSAEFPKEGPSILRIQQVVRGDSAAYFCASSPPGLDTQYFGPGTRLTVL.

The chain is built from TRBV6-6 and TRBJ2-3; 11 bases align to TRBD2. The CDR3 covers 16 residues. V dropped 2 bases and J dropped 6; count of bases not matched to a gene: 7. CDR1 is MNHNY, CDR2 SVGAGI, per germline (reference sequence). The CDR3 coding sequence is TGTGCCAGCAGTTACGGGACTAGCGGTTCTCTCGATACGCAGTATTTT. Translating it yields CASSYGTSGSLDTQYF.

CDR3 DNA sequence: TGCAGTGCTAGAGATTTCTACGAGCAGTACTTC. Residues: CSARDFYEQYF. The rearrangement joins TRBV20-1 to TRBJ2-7; D unresolved. CDR3 size: 11 residues. In germline, CDR1 is DFQATT, CDR2 SNEGSKA (reference sequence). The germline V and J ends were trimmed by 0 bases and 3 bases, with 3 bases remaining between them.

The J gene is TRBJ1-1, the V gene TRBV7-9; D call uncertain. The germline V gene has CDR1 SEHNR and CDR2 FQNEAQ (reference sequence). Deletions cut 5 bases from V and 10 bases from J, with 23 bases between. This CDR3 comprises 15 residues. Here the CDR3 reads CASSEITSPDVVAFF. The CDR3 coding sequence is TGTGCCAGCAGCGAGATTACCAGCCCGGACGTGGTAGCTTTCTTT.

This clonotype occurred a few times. This CDR3 is CSAREPISGTRETQYF. The CDR3, as DNA: TGCAGTGCTAGAGAACCGATCTCAGGGACGAGAGAGACCCAGTACTTC. This rearrangement joins TRBV20-1 to TRBJ2-5; TRBD1 or TRBD2 may be the D gene (5 bases each). V lost 0 bases, J lost 4 bases, and 18 bases lay in between. The CDR3 loop spans 16 amino acids. CDR1 is DFQATT and CDR2 is SNEGSKA in the germline V gene (reference sequence).

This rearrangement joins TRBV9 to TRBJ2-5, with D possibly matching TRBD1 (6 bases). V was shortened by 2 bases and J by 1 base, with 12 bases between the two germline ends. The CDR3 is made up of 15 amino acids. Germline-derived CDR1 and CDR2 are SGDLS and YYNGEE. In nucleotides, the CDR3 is TGTGCCAGCAGCGTCACAGACAGGATCCAAGAGACCCAGTACTTC. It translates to CASSVTDRIQETQYF.

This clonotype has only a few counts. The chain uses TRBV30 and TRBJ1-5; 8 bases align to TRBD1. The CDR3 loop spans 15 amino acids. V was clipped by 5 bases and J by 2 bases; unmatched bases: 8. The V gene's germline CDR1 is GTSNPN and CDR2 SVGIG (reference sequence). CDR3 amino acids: CAWGTGRGGNQPQHF. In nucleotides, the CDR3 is TGTGCCTGGGGGACAGGCCGTGGAGGCAATCAGCCCCAGCATTTT.

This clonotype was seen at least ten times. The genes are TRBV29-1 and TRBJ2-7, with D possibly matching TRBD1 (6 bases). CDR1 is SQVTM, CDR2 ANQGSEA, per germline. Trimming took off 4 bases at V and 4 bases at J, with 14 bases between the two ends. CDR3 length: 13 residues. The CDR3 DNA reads TGCAGCGTTGGCATGGGGGCAACTTACGAGCAGTACTTC. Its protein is CSVGMGATYEQYF.

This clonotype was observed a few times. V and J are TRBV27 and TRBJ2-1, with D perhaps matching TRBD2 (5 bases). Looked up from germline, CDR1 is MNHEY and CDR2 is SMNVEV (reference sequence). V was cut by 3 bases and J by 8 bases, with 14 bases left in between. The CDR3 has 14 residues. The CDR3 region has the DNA TGTGCCAGCAGTTTTTCGATCGCGGGCTATGAGCAGTTCTTC. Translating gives CASSFSIAGYEQFF.

In DNA, the CDR3 is TGTGCCAGCAGCTTAGCGCGGCGAGCGGGAGGGCCTGAAGAGACCCAGTACTTC. Residues: CASSLARRAGGPEETQYF. The chain uses TRBV7-9 and TRBJ2-5, with 10 bases fitting TRBD2. Germline CDR1 SEHNR, CDR2 FQNEAQ (reference sequence). The V segment lost 0 bases and the J segment 3 bases; nucleotides outside the gene matches: 10. There are 18 residues in the CDR3.